This T cell receptor (beta chain) was retrieved from a study of regulatory T cells in long-lasting Graves disease. Background on the study: Graves' disease counted as persistent after over 5 years of antithyroid drugs with positive TSH receptor antibodies.

In this sample, this clonotype turned up a few times. A read error is possible here, since a much larger clone lies one base away. The V end was cut by 3 bases, the J end by 4 bases, with 13 bases between. Germline loops: CDR1 SNHLY, CDR2 FYNNEI. CDR3 length: 14 amino acids. The sample's time point: persistent/refractory GD, antithyroid drugs over 5 years with positive TRAb. The TCR library was made from RNA that had been extracted from PBMCs in TRIzol. CDR3 regions were amplified by Arm-PCR using iRepertoire HTBI primers to build TCR beta libraries. TCRdb called the multiplex PCR reads again in MiXCR, with one record for every CDR3 protein. The sample holds 300,000 to 350,000 distinct CDR3 sequences, around 19% seen once.

The chain joins TRBV2 to TRBJ2-7; unclear D gene. Sequencing used peripheral blood mononuclear cells (PBMCs), obtained when the disease was refractory, from a patient treated with antithyroid drugs. This clonotype was sampled from a female donor with Graves disease. CDR3 in DNA: TGTGCCAGCAGTGATATCCCGAGGAATTACGAGCAGTACTTC. As protein: CASSDIPRNYEQYF.